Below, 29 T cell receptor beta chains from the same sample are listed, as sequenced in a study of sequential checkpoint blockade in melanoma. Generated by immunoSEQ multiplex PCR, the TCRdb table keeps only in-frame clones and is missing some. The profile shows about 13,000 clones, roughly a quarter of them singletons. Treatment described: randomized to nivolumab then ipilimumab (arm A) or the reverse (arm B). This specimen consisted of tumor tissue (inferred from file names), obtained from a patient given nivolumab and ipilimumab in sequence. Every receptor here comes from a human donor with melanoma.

Here the CDR3 reads CASSFTGGAGQPQHF. For the CDR3, the DNA is TGCGCCAGCAGCTTCACAGGGGGAGCGGGTCAGCCCCAGCATTTT. This rearrangement joins TRBV5-1 to TRBJ1-5; 8 bases agree with TRBD1. The germline gives CDR1 SGHRS, CDR2 YFSETQ. CDR3 length: 15 residues. V shed 2 bases, J shed 6 bases, and the junction held 7 bases outside the gene matches.

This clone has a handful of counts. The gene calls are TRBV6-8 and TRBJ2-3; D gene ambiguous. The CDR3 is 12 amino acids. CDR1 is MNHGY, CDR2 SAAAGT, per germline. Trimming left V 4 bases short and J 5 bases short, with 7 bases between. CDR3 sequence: CASSSTGDTQYF. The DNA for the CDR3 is TGTGCCAGCAGTTCAACTGGAGATACGCAGTATTTT.

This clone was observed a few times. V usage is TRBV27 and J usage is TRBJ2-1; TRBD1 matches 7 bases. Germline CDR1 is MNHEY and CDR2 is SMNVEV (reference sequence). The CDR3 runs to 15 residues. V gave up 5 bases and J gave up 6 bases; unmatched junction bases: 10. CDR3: CASSPRQGPSNEQFF. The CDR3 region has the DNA TGTGCCAGCAGTCCGCGACAGGGTCCTTCCAATGAGCAGTTCTTC.

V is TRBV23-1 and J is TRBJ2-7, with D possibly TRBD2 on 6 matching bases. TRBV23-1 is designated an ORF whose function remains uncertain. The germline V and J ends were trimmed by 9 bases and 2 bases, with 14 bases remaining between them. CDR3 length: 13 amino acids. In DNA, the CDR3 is TGCGCCAGTTCGGAGGGTACCCCCTACGAGCAGTACTTC. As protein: CASSEGTPYEQYF.

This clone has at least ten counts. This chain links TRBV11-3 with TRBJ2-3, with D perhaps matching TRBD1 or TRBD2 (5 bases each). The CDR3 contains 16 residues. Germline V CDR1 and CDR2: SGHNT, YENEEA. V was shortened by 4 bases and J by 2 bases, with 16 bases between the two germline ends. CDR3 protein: CASSWGTESNTDTQYF. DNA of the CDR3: TGTGCCAGCAGCTGGGGGACGGAATCCAACACAGATACGCAGTATTTT.

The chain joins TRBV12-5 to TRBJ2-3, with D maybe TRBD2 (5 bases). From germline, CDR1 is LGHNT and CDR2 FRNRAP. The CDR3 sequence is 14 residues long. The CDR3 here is CASTPGSSTDTQYF. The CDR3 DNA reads TGTGCCAGCACTCCGGGATCGAGCACAGATACGCAGTATTTT. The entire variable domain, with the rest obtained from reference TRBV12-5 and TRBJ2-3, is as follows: DARVTQTPRHKVTEMGQEVTMRCQPILGHNTVFWYRQTMMQGLELLAYFRNRAPLDDSGMPKDRFSAEMPDATLATLKIQPSEPRDSAVYFCASTPGSSTDTQYFGPGTRLTVL.

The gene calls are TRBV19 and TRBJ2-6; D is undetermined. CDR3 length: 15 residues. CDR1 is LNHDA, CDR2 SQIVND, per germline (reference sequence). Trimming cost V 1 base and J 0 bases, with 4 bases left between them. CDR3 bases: TGTGCCAGTAGTATAGGGTACTCTGGGGCCAACGTCCTGACTTTC. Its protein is CASSIGYSGANVLTF.

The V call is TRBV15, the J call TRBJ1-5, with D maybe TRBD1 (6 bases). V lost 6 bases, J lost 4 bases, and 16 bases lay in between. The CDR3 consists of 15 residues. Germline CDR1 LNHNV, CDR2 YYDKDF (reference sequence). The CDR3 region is CATSPVGGLNQPQHF. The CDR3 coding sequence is TGTGCCACCAGTCCGGTGGGGGGCCTGAATCAGCCCCAGCATTTT.

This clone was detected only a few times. The CDR3 reads CASSLLSGSSYNEQFF. CDR3 DNA: TGTGCCAGCTCACTACTTAGCGGGAGCAGTTACAATGAGCAGTTCTTC. The rearrangement links TRBV18 to TRBJ2-1; 9 bases line up with TRBD2. V was clipped by 4 bases and J by 4 bases; unmatched bases: 8. CDR1 and CDR2 from the germline V gene are KGHSH and LQKENI. The CDR3 length is 16 residues. Full variable domain (remainder filled in from reference TRBV18 and TRBJ2-1): NAGVMQNPRHLVRRRGQEARLRCSPMKGHSHVYWYRQLPEEGLKFMVYLQKENIIDESGMPKERFSAEFPKEGPSILRIQQVVRGDSAAYFCASSLLSGSSYNEQFFGPGTRLTVL.

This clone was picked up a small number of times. CDR3 sequence reads: CASSLSLAGPNEQFF. DNA of the CDR3: TGTGCCAGCAGCTTAAGTCTAGCGGGTCCTAATGAGCAGTTCTTC. V is TRBV11-3 and J is TRBJ2-1; 8 positions match TRBD2. Germline CDR1 SGHNT, CDR2 YENEEA. V lost 2 bases to trimming and J lost 7 bases; unmatched junction nucleotides: 7. This CDR3 comprises 15 residues.

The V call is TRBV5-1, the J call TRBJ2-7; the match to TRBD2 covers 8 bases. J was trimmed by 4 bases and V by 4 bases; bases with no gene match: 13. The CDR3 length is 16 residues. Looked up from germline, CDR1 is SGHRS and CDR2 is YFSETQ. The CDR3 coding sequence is TGCGCCAGCAGCCCTCCCCGGGGAGCGGGAGTATACGAGCAGTACTTC. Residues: CASSPPRGAGVYEQYF.

The CDR3 is CASSLRDGEAFF. Written as DNA, the CDR3 is TGTGCCAGCAGCCTACGAGACGGAGAAGCTTTCTTT. V usage is TRBV9 and J usage is TRBJ1-1; D is unresolved. V was shortened by 4 bases and J by 8 bases, with 12 bases between the two germline ends. From germline, CDR1 is SGDLS and CDR2 YYNGEE. CDR3 length: 12 amino acids.

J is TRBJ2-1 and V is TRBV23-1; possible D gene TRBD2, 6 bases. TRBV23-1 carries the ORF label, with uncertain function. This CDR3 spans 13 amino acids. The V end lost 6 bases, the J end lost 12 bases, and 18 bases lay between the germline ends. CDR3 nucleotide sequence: TGCGCCAGCAGCTTGGCCGATAGTAGCGGGCAGTTCTTC. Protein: CASSLADSSGQFF.

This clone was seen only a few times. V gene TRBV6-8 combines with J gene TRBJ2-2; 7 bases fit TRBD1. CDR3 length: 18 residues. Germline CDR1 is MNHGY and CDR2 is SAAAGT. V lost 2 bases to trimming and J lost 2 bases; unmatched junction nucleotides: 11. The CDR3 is CASSYPHRTGYNTGELFF. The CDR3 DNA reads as TGTGCCAGCAGTTACCCCCATCGGACAGGCTACAACACCGGGGAGCTGTTTTTT.

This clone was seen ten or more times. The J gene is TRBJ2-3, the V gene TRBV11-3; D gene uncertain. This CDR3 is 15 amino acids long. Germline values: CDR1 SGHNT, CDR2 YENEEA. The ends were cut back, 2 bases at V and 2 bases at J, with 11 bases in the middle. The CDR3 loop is CASSLSIGNTDTQYF. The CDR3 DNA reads TGTGCCAGCAGCTTAAGCATAGGGAACACAGATACGCAGTATTTT.

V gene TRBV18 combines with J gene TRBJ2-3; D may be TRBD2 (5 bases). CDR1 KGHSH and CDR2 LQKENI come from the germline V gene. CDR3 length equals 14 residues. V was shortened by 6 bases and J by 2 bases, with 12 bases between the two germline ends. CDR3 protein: CASSKDSYTDTQYF. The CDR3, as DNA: TGTGCCAGCTCCAAGGACTCATACACAGATACGCAGTATTTT.

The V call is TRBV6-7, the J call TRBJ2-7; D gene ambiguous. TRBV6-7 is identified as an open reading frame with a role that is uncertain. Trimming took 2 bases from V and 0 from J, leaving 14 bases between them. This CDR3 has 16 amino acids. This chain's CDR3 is CASSYRAGESSYEQYF. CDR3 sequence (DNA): TGTGCCAGCAGTTACAGGGCAGGCGAGAGCTCCTACGAGCAGTACTTC.

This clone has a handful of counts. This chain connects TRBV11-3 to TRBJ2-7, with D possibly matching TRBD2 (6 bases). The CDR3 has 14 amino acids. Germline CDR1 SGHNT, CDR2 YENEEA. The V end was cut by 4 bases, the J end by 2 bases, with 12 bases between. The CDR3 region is CASSYGGFTYEQYF. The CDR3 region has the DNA TGTGCCAGCAGCTATGGGGGGTTTACCTACGAGCAGTACTTC.

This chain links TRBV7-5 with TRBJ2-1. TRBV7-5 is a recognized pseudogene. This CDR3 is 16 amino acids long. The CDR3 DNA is TGTGCCAGCAGTATGGGGTCTAGGCCCCCTTACAATGAGCAGTTCTTC. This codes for CASSMGSRPPYNEQFF.

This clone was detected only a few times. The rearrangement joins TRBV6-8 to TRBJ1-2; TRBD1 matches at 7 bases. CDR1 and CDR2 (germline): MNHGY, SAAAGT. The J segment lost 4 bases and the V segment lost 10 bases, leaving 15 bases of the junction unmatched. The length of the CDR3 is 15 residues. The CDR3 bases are TGTGCCATCACTACTGACAGGGCGGATCTCTATGGCTACACCTTC. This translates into CAITTDRADLYGYTF.

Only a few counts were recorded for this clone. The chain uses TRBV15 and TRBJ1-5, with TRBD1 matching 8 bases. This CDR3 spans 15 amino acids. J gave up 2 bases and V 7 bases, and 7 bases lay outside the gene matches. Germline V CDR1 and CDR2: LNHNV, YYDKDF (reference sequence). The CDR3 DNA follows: TGTGCCACCACTCCGGACAGGGCGGGCAATCAGCCCCAGCATTTT. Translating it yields CATTPDRAGNQPQHF. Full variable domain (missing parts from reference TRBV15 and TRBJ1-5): DAMVIQNPRYQVTQFGKPVTLSCSQTLNHNVMYWYQQKSSQAPKLLFHYYDKDFNNEADTPDNFQSRRPNTSFCFLDIRSPGLGDTAMYLCATTPDRAGNQPQHFGDGTRLSIL.

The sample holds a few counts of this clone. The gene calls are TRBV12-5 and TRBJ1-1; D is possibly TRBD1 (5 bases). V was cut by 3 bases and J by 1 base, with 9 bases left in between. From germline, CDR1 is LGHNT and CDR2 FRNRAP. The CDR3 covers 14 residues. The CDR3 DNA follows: TGTGCTAGTGGTTTCCTCACAGGGAACACTGAAGCTTTCTTT. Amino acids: CASGFLTGNTEAFF. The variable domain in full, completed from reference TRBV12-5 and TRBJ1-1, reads DARVTQTPRHKVTEMGQEVTMRCQPILGHNTVFWYRQTMMQGLELLAYFRNRAPLDDSGMPKDRFSAEMPDATLATLKIQPSEPRDSAVYFCASGFLTGNTEAFFGQGTRLTVV.

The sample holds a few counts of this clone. The CDR3 coding sequence is TGTGCCAGGGGCAGGGAAAGGACAGATACGCAGTATTTT. Protein product: CARGRERTDTQYF. The chain recombines TRBV9 with TRBJ2-3; D is perhaps TRBD1 (5 bases). Trimming removed 8 bases at V and 3 bases at J, with 13 bases between. The CDR3 is 13 amino acids. From germline, CDR1 is SGDLS and CDR2 YYNGEE.

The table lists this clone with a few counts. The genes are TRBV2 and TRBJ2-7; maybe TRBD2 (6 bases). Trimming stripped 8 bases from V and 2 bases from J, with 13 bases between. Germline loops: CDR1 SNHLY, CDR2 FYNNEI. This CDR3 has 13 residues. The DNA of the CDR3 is TGTGCCAGCGGCGGGACTGGGGCCTACGAGCAGTACTTC. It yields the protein CASGGTGAYEQYF.

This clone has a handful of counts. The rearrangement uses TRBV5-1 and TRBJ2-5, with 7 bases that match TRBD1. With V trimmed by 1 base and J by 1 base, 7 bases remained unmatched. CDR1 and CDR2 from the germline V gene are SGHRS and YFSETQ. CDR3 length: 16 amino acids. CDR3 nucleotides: TGCGCCAGCAGCTTGTTGTCCGGGACAGTCCAAGAGACCCAGTACTTC. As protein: CASSLLSGTVQETQYF.

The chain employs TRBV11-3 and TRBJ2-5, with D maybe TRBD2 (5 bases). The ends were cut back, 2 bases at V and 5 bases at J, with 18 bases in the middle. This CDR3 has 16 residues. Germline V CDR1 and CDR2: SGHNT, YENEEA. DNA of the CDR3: TGTGCCAGCAGCTTAATGATCTGGAGGCGTGCTGAGACCCAGTACTTC. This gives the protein CASSLMIWRRAETQYF.

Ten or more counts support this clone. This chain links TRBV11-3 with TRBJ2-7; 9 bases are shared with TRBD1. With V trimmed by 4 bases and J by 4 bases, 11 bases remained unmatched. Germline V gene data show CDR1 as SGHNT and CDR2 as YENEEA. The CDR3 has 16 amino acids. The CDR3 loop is CASSSPWGTGYYEQYF. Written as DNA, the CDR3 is TGTGCCAGCAGCTCCCCGTGGGGGACAGGGTATTACGAGCAGTACTTC.

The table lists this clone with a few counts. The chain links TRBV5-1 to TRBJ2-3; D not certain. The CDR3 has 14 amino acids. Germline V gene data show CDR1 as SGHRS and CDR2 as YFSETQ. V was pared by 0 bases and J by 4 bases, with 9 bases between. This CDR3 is CASSLALGSDTQYF. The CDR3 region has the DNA TGCGCCAGCAGCTTGGCCCTTGGCTCAGATACGCAGTATTTT.

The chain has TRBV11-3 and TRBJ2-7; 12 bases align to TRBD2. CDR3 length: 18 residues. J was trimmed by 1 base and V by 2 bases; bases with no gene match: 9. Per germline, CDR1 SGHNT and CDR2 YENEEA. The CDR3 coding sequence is TGTGCCAGCAGCTTACAACCCCGGGGACTAGCGGGTTCCTACGAGCAGTACTTC. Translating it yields CASSLQPRGLAGSYEQYF.